One and the same sample provided the 26 T cell receptor beta chains below, sequenced in a study of regulatory T cells in long-lasting Graves disease. Arm-PCR with iRepertoire HTBI primers amplified the CDR3 regions for these TCR beta libraries. MiXCR, run by TCRdb on the multiplex PCR reads, gives a single entry per CDR3 protein. The table records more than 300,000 distinct CDR3 sequences, roughly 24% of them present only once. Time point reported: persistent/refractory GD, antithyroid drugs over 5 years with positive TRAb. Extracted RNA from PBMCs served as the source of the TCR library. This specimen was peripheral blood mononuclear cells (PBMCs), taken when the disease was refractory, from a patient treated with antithyroid drugs. All receptors derive from a woman between 40 and 55 years old with Graves disease.

This clonotype was found many times. The V and J genes are TRBV7-9 and TRBJ2-7, with D perhaps TRBD1 or TRBD2 (5 bases each). The CDR3 runs 13 residues. CDR1 is SEHNR, CDR2 FQNEAQ, per germline (reference sequence). The germline V and J ends were trimmed by 6 bases and 3 bases, with 12 bases remaining between them. The CDR3 DNA sequence: TGTGCCAGCAGACCGAGGGACGACTACGAGCAGTACTTC. Translation gives CASRPRDDYEQYF.

The sample holds a few counts of this clonotype. This rearrangement joins TRBV5-1 to TRBJ2-7; 11 bases are shared with TRBD2. With V trimmed by 6 bases and J by 6 bases, 5 bases remained unmatched. The germline V gene encodes CDR1 SGHRS and CDR2 YFSETQ. The CDR3 contains 13 residues. CDR3 coding DNA: TGCGCCAGCACCTTAGCGGGAGGGATCGAGCAGTACTTC. It encodes CASTLAGGIEQYF. Full variable domain (remainder filled in from reference TRBV5-1 and TRBJ2-7): KAGVTQTPRYLIKTRGQQVTLSCSPISGHRSVSWYQQTPGQGLQFLFEYFSETQRNKGNFPGRFSGRQFSNSRSEMNVSTLELGDSALYLCASTLAGGIEQYFGPGTRLTVT.

Worth noting for this clonotype: A single base separates this from a much larger clone, so it may be a read error. No conserved phenylalanine or tryptophan is present at the end of the CDR3, so a read error is the likely explanation. The DNA is omitted, as the CDR3 cannot be located on it reliably, and the CDR3 follows TCRdb's listing. The chain has TRBV28 and TRBJ2-1; no DNA check was done on the table's D call, TRBD2. Ends included, the CDR3 has 12 residues. Germline V gives CDR1 MDHEN, CDR2 SYDVKM. CDR3 in amino acids: CASSFISGSLFS.

The V and J genes are TRBV7-7 and TRBJ2-5, with D perhaps matching TRBD2 (6 bases). Germline CDR1 SSHAT, CDR2 FNYEAQ (reference sequence). The CDR3 has 14 amino acids. In DNA form, the CDR3 reads TGTGCTAGCGGACAAGCCGGGACCCAAGAGACCCAGTACTTC. As protein: CASGQAGTQETQYF.

This clonotype was seen a handful of times. The chain combines TRBV3-1 with TRBJ2-2; no clear D. V was pared by 2 bases and J by 1 base, with 14 bases between. Germline V gives CDR1 LGHDT, CDR2 YNNKEL (reference sequence). This CDR3 is built from 17 residues. This CDR3 is CASSQRILGWNTGELFF. As DNA, the CDR3 is TGTGCCAGCAGCCAACGCATACTGGGCTGGAACACCGGGGAGCTGTTTTTT.

Points on this clonotype: It may be a read error: a sequence one base away is much more abundant. The chain uses TRBV28 and TRBJ1-3; maybe TRBD1 (5 bases). The CDR3 has 14 residues. Germline-derived CDR1 and CDR2 are MDHEN and SYDVKM. CDR3 residues: CVSSPGHSRNTIYF. The DNA of the CDR3 is TGTGTCAGCAGCCCAGGACATTCGAGAAACACCATATATTTT.

Ten or more counts support this clonotype. The chain couples TRBV11-2 to TRBJ2-7, with D uncertain. In germline, CDR1 is SGHAT, CDR2 FQNNGV. This CDR3 has 14 amino acids. Trimming removed 1 base at V and 2 bases at J, with 9 bases between. The CDR3 region is CASSLVSSPYEQYF. Written as DNA, the CDR3 is TGTGCCAGCAGCTTAGTCTCGTCCCCCTACGAGCAGTACTTC.

This clonotype was seen more than once but under ten times. This rearrangement joins TRBV7-9 to TRBJ2-5, with D tentatively TRBD2 (5 bases). Trimming shortened V by 1 base and J by 1 base, and 16 bases separated the two germline ends. CDR3 length equals 17 residues. The germline V gene has CDR1 SEHNR and CDR2 FQNEAQ (reference sequence). Here the CDR3 reads CASSLGRLVEFQETQYF. The CDR3 DNA sequence: TGTGCCAGCAGCTTAGGGAGGTTGGTAGAATTCCAAGAGACCCAGTACTTC.

The chain employs TRBV14 and TRBJ2-7; D is uncertain. CDR1 is SGHDN, CDR2 FVKESK, per germline. This CDR3 has 18 residues. Trimming stripped 1 base from V and 0 bases from J, with 19 bases between. This CDR3 reads CASSQGGPTAISSYEQYF. The CDR3 DNA follows: TGTGCCAGCAGCCAAGGCGGCCCAACAGCTATCAGCTCCTACGAGCAGTACTTC.

This clonotype has just a few counts. This chain uses TRBV20-1 with TRBJ2-7; TRBD2 agrees at 9 bases. Germline V gives CDR1 DFQATT, CDR2 SNEGSKA (reference sequence). V lost 5 bases to trimming and J lost 4 bases; unmatched junction nucleotides: 9. This CDR3 region has 14 residues. The CDR3 loop is CSAPGLAIGYEQYF. The CDR3 DNA is TGCAGTGCTCCGGGACTAGCAATCGGGTACGAGCAGTACTTC.

The V gene is TRBV2, the J gene TRBJ1-6; D not resolved. Germline-derived CDR1 and CDR2 are SNHLY and FYNNEI. The CDR3 consists of 15 residues. With 3 bases removed from V and 10 bases from J, the gap between germline ends came to 16 bases. The DNA of the CDR3 is TGTGCCAGCAGTGACTCGAGTCCGCAATTATCACCCCTCCACTTT. Its translation: CASSDSSPQLSPLHF.

This clonotype was recorded many times. The CDR3 sequence is CATSRDGVGGLKAFF. CDR3 DNA sequence: TGTGCCACCAGCAGAGATGGTGTTGGAGGGCTGAAAGCTTTCTTT. This chain uses TRBV15 with TRBJ1-1; D gene ambiguous. Trimming left V 0 bases short and J 9 bases short, with 17 bases between. The CDR3 sequence is 15 residues long. The germline CDR1 and CDR2 sequences are LNHNV and YYDKDF (reference sequence).

Ten or more counts support this clonotype. V usage is TRBV28 and J usage is TRBJ1-4; 7 nucleotides line up with TRBD1. The junction had 6 bases not matched to a gene; V was cut back by 3 bases and J by 8 bases. Germline-derived CDR1 and CDR2 are MDHEN and SYDVKM. The CDR3 consists of 14 residues. The CDR3 DNA follows: TGTGCCAGCAGTTTTTCAGGGGGAGGCGAAAAACTGTTTTTT. Its protein product is CASSFSGGGEKLFF.

As to this clonotype: The junction departs from the called germline gene at one end, perhaps through a read error. The rearrangement uses TRBV7-8 and TRBJ1-5; TRBD1 matches at 8 bases. Germline V gives CDR1 SGHVS, CDR2 FQNEAQ. The CDR3 contains 19 residues. CDR3 coding DNA: TGTGTCAGCAGCTTAAATCCAGGGGGCCTCATCGCGGTGGATCAGCCCCAGCATTTT. It codes for CVSSLNPGGLIAVDQPQHF. The full variable domain, completed using reference TRBV7-8 and TRBJ1-5, is GAGVSQSPRYKVAKRGQDVALRCDPISGHVSLFWYQQALGQGPEFLTYFQNEAQLDKSGLPSDRFFAERPEGSVSTLKIQRTQQEDSAVYLCVSSLNPGGLIAVDQPQHFGDGTRLSIL.

This clonotype was counted between two and nine times. The J gene is TRBJ1-5, the V gene TRBV11-2; possible D gene TRBD1, 6 bases. Germline assignment: CDR1 SGHAT and CDR2 FQNNGV. The CDR3 spans 14 residues. V shed 2 bases and J shed 7 bases, with 12 bases lying between them. Here the CDR3 DNA reads TGTGCCAGCAGCTTAAGCGCAGGGGAACAGCCCCAGCATTTT. It is translated as CASSLSAGEQPQHF. The variable domain in full, with the rest retrieved from reference TRBV11-2 and TRBJ1-5, is EAGVAQSPRYKIIEKRQSVAFWCNPISGHATLYWYQQILGQGPKLLIQFQNNGVVDDSQLPKDRFSAERLKGVDSTLKIQPAKLEDSAVYLCASSLSAGEQPQHFGDGTRLSIL.

V gene TRBV15 combines with J gene TRBJ2-4; TRBD2 agrees at 9 bases. After removal of 5 bases from V and 2 bases from J, the junction contained 10 bases not matched to a gene. Germline lookup yields CDR1 LNHNV and CDR2 YYDKDF (reference sequence). The CDR3 loop spans 17 amino acids. The CDR3 is CATSGKRTSVPKNIQYF. CDR3 nucleotide sequence: TGTGCCACCAGCGGAAAAAGGACTAGCGTCCCCAAAAACATTCAGTACTTC. The variable domain in full, with the rest retrieved from reference TRBV15 and TRBJ2-4, is DAMVIQNPRYQVTQFGKPVTLSCSQTLNHNVMYWYQQKSSQAPKLLFHYYDKDFNNEADTPDNFQSRRPNTSFCFLDIRSPGLGDTAMYLCATSGKRTSVPKNIQYFGAGTRLSVL.

The sample holds a few counts of this clonotype. V is TRBV29-1 and J is TRBJ2-1; 9 bases map to TRBD1. In germline, CDR1 is SQVTM, CDR2 ANQGSEA. The V gene end was trimmed by 8 bases and the J gene end by 8 bases; junction bases not matched to a gene: 10. This CDR3 is built from 13 residues. The CDR3 DNA sequence: TGCAGCACACCGGGACAGGGTGCCGATGAGCAGTTCTTC. It is translated as CSTPGQGADEQFF.

In this sample, this clonotype turned up a few times. This chain uses TRBV24-1 with TRBJ2-2; 7 bases align to TRBD1. The V and J ends lost 4 bases and 6 bases, in that order; junction bases with no gene match: 10. Germline V lookup: CDR1 KGHDR, CDR2 SFDVKD. The CDR3 is 16 amino acids. The DNA for the CDR3 is TGTGCCACCAGTGACCTGAGGCGACAGGGCCCCGGGGAGCTGTTTTTT. Translated, it gives CATSDLRRQGPGELFF.

This clonotype was counted only a few times. The rearrangement uses TRBV20-1 and TRBJ2-5, with TRBD2 matching over 7 bases. CDR1 is DFQATT, CDR2 SNEGSKA, per germline (reference sequence). The CDR3 has 15 residues. With V trimmed by 6 bases and J by 5 bases, 15 bases remained unmatched. Written as DNA, the CDR3 is TGCAGTGCGGTTCCTTGGGCGGGAGTCGGGGAGACCCAGTACTTC. As protein: CSAVPWAGVGETQYF.

The chain employs TRBV20-1 and TRBJ1-6; D call uncertain. Germline values: CDR1 DFQATT, CDR2 SNEGSKA (reference sequence). V dropped 1 base and J dropped 7 bases, with 11 bases sitting between them. The CDR3 consists of 14 residues. Written as DNA, the CDR3 is TGCAGTGCTAGAGGAGCGCTCGGGAATTCACCCCTCCACTTT. As protein: CSARGALGNSPLHF.

The J gene is TRBJ2-1, the V gene TRBV29-1, with D hard to call. V lost 3 bases to trimming and J lost 2 bases, with 11 bases between them. The V gene's germline CDR1 is SQVTM and CDR2 ANQGSEA. This CDR3 has 14 residues. The CDR3 bases are TGCAGCGTTGATTTGTCTAGGGCCTACAATGAGCAGTTCTTC. Protein sequence: CSVDLSRAYNEQFF.

Comment on this clonotype: A much more abundant neighbour one base away suggests this may be a read error. The chain is built from TRBV5-1 and TRBJ2-2, with 7 bases that match TRBD2. Germline assignment: CDR1 SGHRS and CDR2 YFSETQ. The CDR3 sequence is 16 residues long. Here the CDR3 reads CASSSWASGRTGELVF. The CDR3 coding sequence is TGCGCCAGCAGCTCCTGGGCTAGCGGTCGGACCGGGGAGCTGGTTTTT.

The chain is built from TRBV6-1 and TRBJ2-2, with D possibly being TRBD1 (7 bases). Germline CDR1 and CDR2: MNHNS and SASEGT. There are 15 residues in the CDR3. The ends were cut back, 5 bases at V and 4 bases at J, with 14 bases in the middle. The CDR3 is CASSLTGRSTGELFF. CDR3 bases: TGTGCCAGCAGTCTGACAGGGAGGAGCACCGGGGAGCTGTTTTTT.

This clonotype has just a few counts. This chain links TRBV12-3 or TRBV12-4 with TRBJ2-7, with 9 bases aligning to TRBD2. J lost 5 bases, V lost 6 bases, and 8 bases had no gene match. The CDR3 totals 14 residues. This chain's CDR3 is CASSRLAVWHEQYF. DNA for the CDR3: TGTGCCAGCAGCCGACTAGCGGTATGGCACGAGCAGTACTTC.

Concerning this clonotype itself: A much more abundant neighbour one base away suggests this may be a read error. The J gene is TRBJ2-7, the V gene TRBV27; 13 nucleotides align to TRBD2. Germline V gene data show CDR1 as MNHEY and CDR2 as SMNVEV (reference sequence). The CDR3 runs to 16 residues. The CDR3 loop is CAGSGRTSGSWYEQYF. The CDR3 DNA follows: TGTGCCGGCAGCGGGCGGACTAGCGGGAGTTGGTACGAGCAGTACTTC.

The chain joins TRBV2 to TRBJ2-3; D is uncertain. The CDR3 is 15 amino acids. Trimming removed 3 bases from V and 0 bases from J, with 10 bases in between. Germline lookup yields CDR1 SNHLY and CDR2 FYNNEI. In DNA, the CDR3 is TGTGCCAGCAGTGACCCCCTAGGTAGCACAGATACGCAGTATTTT. This codes for CASSDPLGSTDTQYF. The full variable domain, in which reference TRBV2 and TRBJ2-3 provide the parts outside the CDR3, is EPEVTQTPSHQVTQMGQEVILRCVPISNHLYFYWYRQILGQKVEFLVSFYNNEISEKSEIFDDQFSVERPDGSNFTLKIRSTKLEDSAMYFCASSDPLGSTDTQYFGPGTRLTVL.